The source of this T cell receptor (beta chain) is a study of Ad26.COV2.S vaccination and SARS-CoV-2 variants. The wider study: Dosing was one shot or two shots 56 days apart.

The repertoire was sequenced with immunoSEQ multiplex PCR; TCRdb's copy has only in-frame clones and lacks some. The sample yields 400,000 to 450,000 clones, around 92% seen once. This clone appeared a few times. Its specificity is unknown. Treatment indicated: roughly 20 received Ad26.COV2.S at low or high dose, single or two shots; roughly five received placebo; per-sample allocation not given. Repertoires come from day 63 after the first vaccine or placebo injection. An adult donor aged 18-55 years was enrolled in Boston. Study results and caveats: While placebo recipients had lower spike-specific TCR breadth, vaccine recipients had more.

This sample comprised peripheral blood, obtained in a trial of Ad26.COV2.S vaccine versus placebo. The clonotype comes from a person aged 18-65 years who received the Ad26.COV2.S COVID-19 vaccine or a placebo.

CDR3 in amino acids: CASSLSASDYEQYF. The CDR3 nucleotides read TGTGCCAGCAGCTTGAGTGCTAGCGACTACGAGCAGTACTTC. This chain connects TRBV5-4 to TRBJ2-7, with D possibly being TRBD2 (6 bases). Trimming took 1 base from V and 3 from J, leaving 11 bases between them. The germline gives CDR1 SGHNT, CDR2 YYREEE (reference sequence). The CDR3 runs 14 residues.